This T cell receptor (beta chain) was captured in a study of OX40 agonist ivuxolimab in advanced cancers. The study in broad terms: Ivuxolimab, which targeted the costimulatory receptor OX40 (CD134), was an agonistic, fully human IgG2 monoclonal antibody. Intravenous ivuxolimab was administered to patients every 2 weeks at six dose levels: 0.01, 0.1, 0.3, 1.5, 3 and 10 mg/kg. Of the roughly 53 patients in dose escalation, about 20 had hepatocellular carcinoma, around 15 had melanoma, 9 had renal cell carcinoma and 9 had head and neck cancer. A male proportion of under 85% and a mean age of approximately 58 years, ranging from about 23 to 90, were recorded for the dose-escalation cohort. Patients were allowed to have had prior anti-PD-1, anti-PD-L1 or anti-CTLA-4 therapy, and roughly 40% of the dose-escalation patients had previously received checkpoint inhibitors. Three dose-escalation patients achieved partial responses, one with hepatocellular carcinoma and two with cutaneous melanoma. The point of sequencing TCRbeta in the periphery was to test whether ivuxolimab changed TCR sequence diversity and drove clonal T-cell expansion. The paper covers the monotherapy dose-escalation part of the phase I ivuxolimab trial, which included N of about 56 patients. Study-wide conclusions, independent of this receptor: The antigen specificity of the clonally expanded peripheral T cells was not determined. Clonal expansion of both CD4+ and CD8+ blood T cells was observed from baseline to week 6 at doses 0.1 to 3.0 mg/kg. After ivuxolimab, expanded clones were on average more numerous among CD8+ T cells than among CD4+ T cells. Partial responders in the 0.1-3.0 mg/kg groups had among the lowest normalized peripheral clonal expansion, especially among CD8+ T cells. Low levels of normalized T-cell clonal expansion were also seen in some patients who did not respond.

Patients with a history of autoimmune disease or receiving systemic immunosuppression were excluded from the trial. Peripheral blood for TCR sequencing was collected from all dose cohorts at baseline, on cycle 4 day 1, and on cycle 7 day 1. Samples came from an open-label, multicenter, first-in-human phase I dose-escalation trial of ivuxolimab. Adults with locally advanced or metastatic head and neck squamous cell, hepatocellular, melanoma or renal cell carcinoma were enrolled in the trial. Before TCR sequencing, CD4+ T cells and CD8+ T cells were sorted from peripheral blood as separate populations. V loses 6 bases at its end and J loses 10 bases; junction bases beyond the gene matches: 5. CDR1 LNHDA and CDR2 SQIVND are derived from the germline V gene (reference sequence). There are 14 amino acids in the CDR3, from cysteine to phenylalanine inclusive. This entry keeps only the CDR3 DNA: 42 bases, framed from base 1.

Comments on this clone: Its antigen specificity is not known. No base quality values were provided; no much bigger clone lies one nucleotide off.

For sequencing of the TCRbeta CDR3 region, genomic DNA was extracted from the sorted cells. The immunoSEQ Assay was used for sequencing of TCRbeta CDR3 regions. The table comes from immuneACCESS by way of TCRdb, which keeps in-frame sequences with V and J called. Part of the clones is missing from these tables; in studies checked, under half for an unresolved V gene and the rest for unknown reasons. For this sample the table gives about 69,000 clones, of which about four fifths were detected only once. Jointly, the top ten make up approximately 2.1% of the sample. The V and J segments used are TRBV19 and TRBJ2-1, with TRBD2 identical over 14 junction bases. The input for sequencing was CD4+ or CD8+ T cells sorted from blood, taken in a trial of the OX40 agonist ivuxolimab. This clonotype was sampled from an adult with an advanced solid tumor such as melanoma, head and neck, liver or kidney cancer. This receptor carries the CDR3 CASRGTSGSAEQFF. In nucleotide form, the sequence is TGTGCCAGTAGGGGGACTAGCGGGAGTGCGGAGCAGTTCTTC. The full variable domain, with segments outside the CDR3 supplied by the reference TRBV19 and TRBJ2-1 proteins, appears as DGGITQSPKYLFRKEGQNVTLSCEQNLNHDAMYWYRQDPGQGLRLIYYSQIVNDFQKGDIAEGYSVSREKKESFPLTVTSAQKNPTAFYLCASRGTSGSAEQFFGPGTRLTVL.